One sample yielded the 9 T cell receptor beta chains listed below, sequenced in a study of blood T cell repertoires in COVID-19. The data were produced by immunoSEQ multiplex PCR, yet TCRdb's version contains in-frame clones alone and is incomplete. The sample contains 200,000 to 250,000 clones, roughly 87% of which appear only once. The sequenced sample was PBMCs or T cells enriched from blood (not recorded which). The receptors were sampled from a man aged 25-40 years who had recovered from COVID-19.

The rearrangement links TRBV27 to TRBJ2-2; D unclear. Per the germline V gene, CDR1 is MNHEY and CDR2 is SMNVEV (reference sequence). Trimming cost V 5 bases and J 0 bases, with 7 bases left between them. This CDR3 comprises 14 residues. The CDR3 DNA sequence: TGTGCCAGCAGTGTGGCCGCGAACACCGGGGAGCTGTTTTTT. It encodes CASSVAANTGELFF.

The chain couples TRBV6-2 or TRBV6-3 to TRBJ1-1; 7 nucleotides agree with TRBD1. This CDR3 contains 12 residues. V dropped 5 bases and J dropped 6; count of bases not matched to a gene: 3. Germline loops: CDR1 MNHEY, CDR2 SVGEGT. The CDR3: CASSKGGPEAFF. The CDR3 bases are TGTGCCAGCAGTAAAGGGGGCCCTGAAGCTTTCTTT.

V and J are TRBV7-9 and TRBJ1-3, with unresolved D. Germline assignment: CDR1 SEHNR and CDR2 FQNEAQ (reference sequence). This CDR3 spans 12 amino acids. The ends were cut back, 0 bases at V and 10 bases at J, with 7 bases in the middle. The CDR3 coding sequence is TGTGCCAGCAGCTTAGCTCGGTGGACCATATATTTT. The encoded protein is CASSLARWTIYF.

V gene TRBV2 combines with J gene TRBJ2-7; D possibly corresponds to TRBD1 (5 bases). Germline V gene lookup returns CDR1 SNHLY and CDR2 FYNNEI. V shed 5 bases and J shed 6 bases, with 8 bases lying between them. This CDR3 region has 11 residues. The CDR3 loop is CASSPGSEQYF. DNA for the CDR3: TGTGCCAGCAGTCCAGGGTCCGAGCAGTACTTC.

The chain couples TRBV5-1 to TRBJ1-5; weak D call: TRBD1 (6 bases). V was cut by 5 bases and J by 2 bases, with 11 bases left in between. The germline V gene encodes CDR1 SGHRS and CDR2 YFSETQ. The CDR3 sequence is 14 residues long. The CDR3 region is CASSLSGGNQPQHF. The CDR3, as DNA: TGCGCCAGCAGTTTATCAGGGGGCAATCAGCCCCAGCATTTT.

The chain uses TRBV9 and TRBJ2-1; D is possibly TRBD1 (6 bases). The CDR3 contains 13 residues. Germline V gives CDR1 SGDLS, CDR2 YYNGEE. Trimming took 2 bases from V and 9 from J, leaving 12 bases between them. The CDR3 spells CASSVLGAGEQFF. CDR3 in DNA: TGTGCCAGCAGCGTCTTGGGGGCAGGTGAGCAGTTCTTC.

The chain uses TRBV3-1 (or the pseudogene TRBV3-2) and TRBJ2-3; TRBD1 is a possible D gene (5 bases). Germline V lookup: CDR1 LGHDT, CDR2 YNNKEL (reference sequence). Trimming stripped 5 bases from V and 4 bases from J, with 7 bases between. The CDR3 consists of 12 residues. CDR3 in amino acids: CASSGQPDTQYF. CDR3 DNA sequence: TGTGCCAGCAGCGGACAACCAGATACGCAGTATTTT.

In its sample, this clone was seen once. This rearrangement joins TRBV6-5 to TRBJ1-6; 9 bases line up with TRBD1. The CDR3 covers 14 residues. Germline V gene sequence: CDR1 MNHEY, CDR2 SVGAGI. V lost 6 bases and J lost 7; bases outside the gene matches: 4. The CDR3 loop reads CASRTDRGNSPLHF. The CDR3 DNA is TGTGCCAGCAGGACGGACAGGGGAAATTCACCCCTCCACTTT.

The rearrangement uses TRBV2 and TRBJ2-2; D ambiguous. V shed 6 bases and J shed 5 bases, with 13 bases lying between them. This CDR3 is 14 amino acids long. Germline V CDR1 and CDR2: SNHLY, FYNNEI. The chain's CDR3 is CASRRNSPTGELFF. The CDR3 coding sequence is TGTGCCAGCAGAAGAAACAGCCCTACCGGGGAGCTGTTTTTT.